The sequence of this TCR beta chain was determined in a study of vaccination and CD4 T cells after COVID-19. Treatment given: roughly 10-day PBMC culture with coronavirus spike peptide pools or control peptides (ViraFEST assay). Collection of the unexposed donor's CD4+ T cells took place before the COVID-19 pandemic (2011-2018). Sequenced with the Oncomine TCR Beta short-read assay was DNA taken from cultured CD4+ T cells. Genomic DNA extraction was carried out from cultured CD4+ T cells. TCRdb re-analysed the PCR reads in MiXCR, keeping a single row per CDR3 protein. This table has over 8,000 distinct CDR3 sequences, 28% appearing once. Germline CDR1 MNHEY, CDR2 SMNVEV (reference sequence). V shed 8 bases, J shed 3 bases, and the junction held 8 bases outside the gene matches. The CDR3 contains 14 residues. A word on this clonotype: Its antigen is as yet unknown.

V and J are TRBV27 and TRBJ2-3, with 7 nucleotides matching TRBD1. What was sequenced was CD4+ T cells from blood, cultured in vitro. The receptor's source is a human donor in good health. CDR3 in DNA: TGTGCCAGCGTCCCCCTACAGGGGACAGATACGCAGTATTTT. Translation gives CASVPLQGTDTQYF.